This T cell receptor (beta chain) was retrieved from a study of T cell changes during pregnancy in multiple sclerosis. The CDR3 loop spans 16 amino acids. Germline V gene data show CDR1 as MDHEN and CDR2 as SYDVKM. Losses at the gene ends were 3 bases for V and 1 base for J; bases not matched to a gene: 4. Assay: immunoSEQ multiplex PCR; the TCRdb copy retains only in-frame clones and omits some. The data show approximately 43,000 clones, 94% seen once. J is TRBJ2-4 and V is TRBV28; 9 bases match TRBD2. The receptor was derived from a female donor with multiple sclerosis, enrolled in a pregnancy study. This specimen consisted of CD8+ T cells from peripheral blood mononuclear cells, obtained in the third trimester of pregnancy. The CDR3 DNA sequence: TGTGCCAGCAGTTTGGGGCTAGCGGGGGCCAAAAACATTCAGTACTTC. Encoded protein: CASSLGLAGAKNIQYF.